This T cell receptor beta chain was obtained from a study of vaccination and CD4 T cells after COVID-19. The CDR3 consists of 13 residues. The germline gives CDR1 WNHNN, CDR2 SYGVQD (reference sequence). Trimming removed 5 bases from V and 1 base from J, with 5 bases in between. Treatment noted: approximately 10-day PBMC culture with coronavirus spike peptide pools or control peptides (ViraFEST assay). Researchers used the Oncomine TCR Beta short-read assay to sequence DNA from cultured CD4+ T cells. Via MiXCR, TCRdb re-called the PCR reads, giving one row per CDR3 protein. The sample lists approximately 13,000 distinct CDR3 sequences, 76% occurring once. Concerning this clonotype itself: What it recognizes is unknown.

The clonotype was recovered from a human donor who had recovered from COVID-19. The chain combines TRBV10-1 with TRBJ2-2; no clear D gene. The sequenced sample consisted of CD4+ T cells from blood, cultured in vitro. The CDR3 is CASSLQNTGELFF. The CDR3 region has the DNA TGCGCCAGCAGTCTACAGAACACCGGGGAGCTGTTTTTT.